This passage covers 5 T cell receptor beta chains from one sample sequenced in a study of blood T cell repertoires in COVID-19. TCRdb keeps only in-frame clones here, not all; method: immunoSEQ multiplex PCR. Here the sample spans 130,000 to 150,000 clones, roughly 79% being singletons. Sequencing was carried out using peripheral blood. All receptors derive from a human donor with acute or convalescent COVID-19. The donor label of this sample is uncertain.

CDR3 sequence reads: CASSLMGGSYNEQFF. The CDR3 nucleotides read TGTGCCAGCAGTTTAATGGGGGGCTCCTACAATGAGCAGTTCTTC. The chain uses TRBV27 and TRBJ2-1; a possible D gene is TRBD2 (6 bases). Germline V gene lookup returns CDR1 MNHEY and CDR2 SMNVEV (reference sequence). The CDR3 runs 15 residues. V was pared by 2 bases and J by 0 bases, with 8 bases between.

This chain links TRBV15 with TRBJ1-2; D gene ambiguous. Germline V gives CDR1 LNHNV, CDR2 YYDKDF (reference sequence). This CDR3 has 14 amino acids. Trimming shortened V by 0 bases and J by 3 bases, and 8 bases separated the two germline ends. CDR3 amino acids: CATSRDRQDYGYTF. CDR3 coding DNA: TGTGCCACCAGCAGAGATAGACAAGACTATGGCTACACCTTC.

There are a few counts of this clone. The J gene is TRBJ1-2, the V gene TRBV5-4, with 9 bases matching TRBD1. CDR3 size: 13 residues. The V gene end was trimmed by 4 bases and the J gene end by 10 bases; junction bases not matched to a gene: 8. Germline V CDR1 and CDR2: SGHNT, YYREEE (reference sequence). CDR3 DNA sequence: TGTGCCAGCAGCCCCCGGGACAGGGAAGACTACACCTTC. Translation: CASSPRDREDYTF.

This rearrangement joins TRBV5-4 to TRBJ2-3; tentatively, D is TRBD2 (6 bases). Germline lookup yields CDR1 SGHNT and CDR2 YYREEE (reference sequence). This CDR3 spans 16 amino acids. Trimming left V 4 bases short and J 4 bases short, with 19 bases between. The CDR3 sequence: CASSPSRMGGADTQYF. The CDR3 nucleotides read TGTGCCAGCAGCCCGTCACGGATGGGAGGCGCAGATACGCAGTATTTT. Together with reference TRBV5-4 and TRBJ2-3, the CDR3 gives the full variable domain: ETGVTQSPTHLIKTRGQQVTLRCSSQSGHNTVSWYQQALGQGPQFIFQYYREEENGRGNFPPRFSGLQFPNYSSELNVNALELDDSALYLCASSPSRMGGADTQYFGPGTRLTVL.

The rearrangement links TRBV7-8 to TRBJ1-5; D perhaps matches TRBD1 (5 bases). Per the germline V gene, CDR1 is SGHVS and CDR2 is FQNEAQ. The CDR3 sequence is 17 residues long. Between the trimmed V and J ends, which lost 5 bases and 1 base, there was a span of 18 bases. CDR3 in DNA: TGTGCCAGCAGCAGCCCTGGCGGGGGTTTAAGCAATCAGCCCCAGCATTTT. Translation gives CASSSPGGGLSNQPQHF.